The entry below gives a single T cell receptor (beta chain) sequence along with its context. TCRdb analysed the 5' RACE reads with MiXCR anew, one entry per CDR3 protein. The sample consists of tens of thousands of distinct CDR3 sequences, roughly 29% of them appearing once. Naive CD4+ T cells were purified with Tregs depleted by CD25. The CDR3 is 14 amino acids. Germline CDR1 reads SGHTA; CDR2 reads FQGNSA. Trimming took off 3 bases at V and 3 bases at J, with 11 bases between the two ends. The receptor's source is a female donor with breast cancer. Sequencing was done on a sample of tumor-infiltrating naive CD4+ T cells sorted from the breast tumor. Described subset: naive CD4+ T cells, CD4+CD45RA+CD25-. The chain recombines TRBV7-2 with TRBJ2-5; D is ambiguous. As DNA, the CDR3 is TGTGCCAGCAGCTTGGGCAGGTGGAAAGAGACCCAGTACTTC. Translated, it gives CASSLGRWKETQYF.